Below are 2 T cell receptor beta chains sequenced from a single sample in a study of blood T cells in healthy people across ages. A second roughly 6 to 12 cycle PCR used barcoded and J-beta primers. MiXCR was run by TCRdb on the 5' RACE reads, yielding one entry per CDR3 protein. The table records around 1.5 million distinct CDR3 sequences, approximately 63% of them present only once. Material for sequencing was blood. The receptors derive from a man aged 18 to 30 in good health.

There are a few counts of this clonotype. The chain employs TRBV20-1 and TRBJ1-5; no firm D call. Germline V CDR1 and CDR2: DFQATT, SNEGSKA (reference sequence). CDR3 size: 12 residues. Trimming took 3 bases from V and 0 from J, leaving 3 bases between them. The CDR3: CSASGSNQPQHF. The CDR3 DNA sequence: TGCAGTGCTAGCGGTAGCAATCAGCCCCAGCATTTT.

This clonotype was picked up a small number of times. V is TRBV4-2 and J is TRBJ2-5; 7 positions agree with TRBD2. Germline trimming cut 1 base from V and 11 bases from J; bases unmatched to any gene: 10. The germline CDR1 and CDR2 sequences are LGHNA and YNFKEQ. The CDR3 covers 14 residues. CDR3 nucleotides: TGTGCCAGCAGCCAAGTTGGGGGGGTCGGGGAGCAGTACTTC. Its translation: CASSQVGGVGEQYF.